This TCR beta chain is drawn from a study of early T cells in non-severe SARS-CoV-2 infection. Details on this clonotype: The junction departs from germline at one end; a sequencing error may be responsible.

This CDR3 is 14 amino acids long. From germline, CDR1 is SGHVS and CDR2 FQNEAQ. TCRdb reprocessed the 5' RACE reads via MiXCR and lists one record per CDR3 protein. The profile shows tens of thousands of distinct CDR3 sequences, 8% to 10% of them singletons. The rearrangement uses TRBV7-8 and TRBJ2-7; tentatively, D is TRBD1 or TRBD2 (5 bases each). The clonotype was recovered from an adult who was a healthcare worker with PCR-confirmed SARS-CoV-2 infection or an uninfected control (not recorded which). The source material was whole blood. The CDR3 bases are TGTGCCAGCAGATTAGAGGGGTATCCCTACGAGCAGTACTTC. Translation: CASRLEGYPYEQYF.